These 6 T cell receptor beta chains share one sample of origin, sequenced in a study of chemoradiotherapy in HPV16-positive cancers. Sequencing was performed with immunoSEQ multiplex PCR; in TCRdb, only in-frame clones are kept and a portion is missing. The sample has some 810 clones, 60% to 85% seen once. Here the sequenced sample was tumor tissue, taken from a patient who underwent chemoradiotherapy. The source is a human donor with HPV-associated anogenital cancer.

This clone was detected once. The chain combines TRBV19 with TRBJ2-7, with a tentative D call TRBD2 (5 bases). V lost 5 bases and J lost 0, with 11 bases in between. The CDR3 extends over 14 amino acids. Germline CDR1 LNHDA, CDR2 SQIVND (reference sequence). CDR3 DNA: TGTGCCAGTAGTTTGGACTGGAGCTCCTACGAGCAGTACTTC. It translates to CASSLDWSSYEQYF.

This chain links TRBV5-1 with TRBJ2-6; D unresolved. The CDR3 length is 15 residues. Per the germline V gene, CDR1 is SGHRS and CDR2 is YFSETQ. Trimming took 0 bases from V and 0 from J, leaving 4 bases between them. CDR3 amino acids: CASSLGNSGANVLTF. The CDR3 DNA is TGCGCCAGCAGCTTGGGAAACTCTGGGGCCAACGTCCTGACTTTC.

The chain couples TRBV2 to TRBJ2-7; D assignment may be TRBD1 or TRBD2 (5 bases each). Germline values: CDR1 SNHLY, CDR2 FYNNEI. V was cut by 4 bases and J by 6 bases, with 10 bases left in between. This CDR3 is 12 amino acids long. CDR3 DNA: TGTGCCAGCAGTGGGGACGCGGGCGAGCAGTACTTC. It codes for CASSGDAGEQYF.

The chain employs TRBV2 and TRBJ1-2; unclear D gene. This CDR3 has 16 amino acids. Trimming pared 1 base from V and 0 bases from J, leaving 12 bases between. Germline V gives CDR1 SNHLY, CDR2 FYNNEI. The CDR3 sequence: CASSEEVGRANYGYTF. The DNA of the CDR3 is TGTGCCAGCAGTGAAGAGGTTGGCAGAGCTAACTATGGCTACACCTTC. Based on the CDR3 plus reference TRBV2 and TRBJ1-2, the full variable domain is EPEVTQTPSHQVTQMGQEVILRCVPISNHLYFYWYRQILGQKVEFLVSFYNNEISEKSEIFDDQFSVERPDGSNFTLKIRSTKLEDSAMYFCASSEEVGRANYGYTFGSGTRLTVV.

This clone showed up just once. CDR3 amino acids: CASSMVDADTQYF. The CDR3 coding sequence is TGTGCCAGTAGTATGGTGGACGCAGATACGCAGTATTTT. V gene TRBV19 combines with J gene TRBJ2-3; unclear D gene. The CDR3 loop spans 13 amino acids. Germline V gene sequence: CDR1 LNHDA, CDR2 SQIVND (reference sequence). The V end was cut by 3 bases, the J end by 4 bases, with 8 bases between.

This chain uses TRBV11-1 with TRBJ2-2; D might be TRBD1 or TRBD2, each matching 5 bases. Trimming stripped 5 bases from V and 3 bases from J, with 13 bases between. Germline CDR1 reads SGHAT; CDR2 reads FQDESV (reference sequence). CDR3 length: 15 residues. The CDR3 is CASSETGTYTGELFF. The CDR3 DNA reads TGTGCCAGCAGCGAAACCGGGACCTACACCGGGGAGCTGTTTTTT. Full variable domain (missing parts from reference TRBV11-1 and TRBJ2-2): EAEVAQSPRYKITEKSQAVAFWCDPISGHATLYWYRQILGQGPELLVQFQDESVVDDSQLPKDRFSAERLKGVDSTLKIQPAELGDSAMYLCASSETGTYTGELFFGEGSRLTVL.